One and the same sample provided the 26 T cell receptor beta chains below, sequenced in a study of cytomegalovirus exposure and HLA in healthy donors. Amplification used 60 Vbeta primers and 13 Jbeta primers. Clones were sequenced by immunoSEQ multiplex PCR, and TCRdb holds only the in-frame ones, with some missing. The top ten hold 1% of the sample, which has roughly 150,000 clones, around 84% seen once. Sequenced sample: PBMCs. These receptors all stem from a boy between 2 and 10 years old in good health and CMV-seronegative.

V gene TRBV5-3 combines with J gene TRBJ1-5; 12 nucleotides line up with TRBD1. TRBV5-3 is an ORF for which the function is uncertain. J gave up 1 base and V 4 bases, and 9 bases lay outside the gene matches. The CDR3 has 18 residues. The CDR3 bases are TGTGCCAGAAGCGGTACCGGGACAGGGGGCTCGAGCAATCAGCCCCAGCATTTT. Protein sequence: CARSGTGTGGSSNQPQHF.

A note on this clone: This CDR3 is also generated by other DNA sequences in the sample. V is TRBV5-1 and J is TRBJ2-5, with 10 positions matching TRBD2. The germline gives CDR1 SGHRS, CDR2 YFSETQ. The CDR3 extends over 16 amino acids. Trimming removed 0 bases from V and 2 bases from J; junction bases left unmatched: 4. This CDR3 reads CASSLETSGLQETQYF. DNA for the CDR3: TGCGCCAGCAGCTTGGAGACTAGCGGGCTACAAGAGACCCAGTACTTC.

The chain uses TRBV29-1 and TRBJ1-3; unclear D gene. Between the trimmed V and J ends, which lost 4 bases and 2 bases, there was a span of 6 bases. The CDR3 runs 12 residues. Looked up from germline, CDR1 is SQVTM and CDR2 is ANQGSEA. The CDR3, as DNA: TGCAGCGTTGTAGCAGCTGGAAACACCATATATTTT. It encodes CSVVAAGNTIYF.

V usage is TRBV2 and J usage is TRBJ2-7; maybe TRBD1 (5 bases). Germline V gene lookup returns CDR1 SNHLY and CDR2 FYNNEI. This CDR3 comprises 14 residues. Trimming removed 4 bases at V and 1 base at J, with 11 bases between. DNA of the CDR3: TGTGCCAGCAGTGTGACAGTTACTTCCTACGAGCAGTACGTC. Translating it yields CASSVTVTSYEQYV.

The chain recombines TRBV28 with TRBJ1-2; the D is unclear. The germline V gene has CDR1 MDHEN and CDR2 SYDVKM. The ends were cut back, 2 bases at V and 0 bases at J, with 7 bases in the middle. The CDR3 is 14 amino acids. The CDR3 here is CASSLPGTNYGYTF. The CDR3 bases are TGTGCCAGCAGTTTACCAGGTACTAACTATGGCTACACCTTC.

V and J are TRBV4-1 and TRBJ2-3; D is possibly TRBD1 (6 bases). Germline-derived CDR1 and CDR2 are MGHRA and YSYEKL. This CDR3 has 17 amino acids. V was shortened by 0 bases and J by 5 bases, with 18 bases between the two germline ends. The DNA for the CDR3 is TGCGCCAGCAGCCAAGATCCGGACAGCAGCGCGATAGATACGCAGTATTTT. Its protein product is CASSQDPDSSAIDTQYF.

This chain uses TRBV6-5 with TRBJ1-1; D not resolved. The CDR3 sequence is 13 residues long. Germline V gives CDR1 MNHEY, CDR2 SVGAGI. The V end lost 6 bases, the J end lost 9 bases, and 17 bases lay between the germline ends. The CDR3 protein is CASSISGRGKAFF. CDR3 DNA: TGTGCCAGCAGCATTTCCGGGAGAGGTAAAGCTTTCTTT.

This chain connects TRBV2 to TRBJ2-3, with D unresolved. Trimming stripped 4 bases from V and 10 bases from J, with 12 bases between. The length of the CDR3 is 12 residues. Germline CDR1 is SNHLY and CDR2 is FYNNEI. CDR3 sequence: CASSGDTHPQYF. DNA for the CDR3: TGTGCCAGCAGTGGAGACACCCATCCGCAGTATTTT.

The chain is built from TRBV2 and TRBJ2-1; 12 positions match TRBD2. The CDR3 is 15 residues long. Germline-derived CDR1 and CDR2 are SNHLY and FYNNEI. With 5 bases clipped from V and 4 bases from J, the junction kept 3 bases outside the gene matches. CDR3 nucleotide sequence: TGTGCCAGCAGTCTGACTAGCGGGAGATACAATGAGCAGTTCTTC. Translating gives CASSLTSGRYNEQFF.

As DNA, the CDR3 is TGTGCCAGCAGCCGACAGGGCAATCAGCCCCAGCATTTT. Translating gives CASSRQGNQPQHF. V usage is TRBV6-5 and J usage is TRBJ1-5; tentative D call: TRBD1 (6 bases). V shed 6 bases and J shed 2 bases, with 8 bases lying between them. CDR3 size: 13 residues. Germline-derived CDR1 and CDR2 are MNHEY and SVGAGI.

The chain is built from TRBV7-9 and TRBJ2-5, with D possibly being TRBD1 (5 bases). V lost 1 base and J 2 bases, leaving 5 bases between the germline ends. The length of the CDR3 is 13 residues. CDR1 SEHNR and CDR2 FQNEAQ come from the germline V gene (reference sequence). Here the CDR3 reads CASSLEGQETQYF. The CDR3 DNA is TGTGCCAGCAGCTTAGAGGGGCAAGAGACCCAGTACTTC.

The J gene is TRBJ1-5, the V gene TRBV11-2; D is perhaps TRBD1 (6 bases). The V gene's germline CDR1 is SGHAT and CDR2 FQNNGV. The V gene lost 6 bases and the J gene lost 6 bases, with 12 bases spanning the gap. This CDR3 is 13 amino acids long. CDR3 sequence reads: CASSPLGAQPQHF. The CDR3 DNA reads TGTGCCAGCAGTCCGCTGGGGGCTCAGCCCCAGCATTTT.

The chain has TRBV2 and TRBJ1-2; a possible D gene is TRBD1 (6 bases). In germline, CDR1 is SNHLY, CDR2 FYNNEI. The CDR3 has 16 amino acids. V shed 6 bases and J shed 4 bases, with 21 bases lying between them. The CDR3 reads CASSVGGPQALYGYTF. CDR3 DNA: TGTGCCAGCAGCGTGGGGGGGCCGCAGGCCCTCTATGGCTACACCTTC.

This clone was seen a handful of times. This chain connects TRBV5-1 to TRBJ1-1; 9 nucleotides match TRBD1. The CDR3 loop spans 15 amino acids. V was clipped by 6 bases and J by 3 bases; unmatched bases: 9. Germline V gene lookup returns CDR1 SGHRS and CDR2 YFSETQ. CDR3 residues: CASMGPGQGHTEAFF. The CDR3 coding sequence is TGCGCCAGCATGGGTCCAGGACAGGGGCACACTGAAGCTTTCTTT.

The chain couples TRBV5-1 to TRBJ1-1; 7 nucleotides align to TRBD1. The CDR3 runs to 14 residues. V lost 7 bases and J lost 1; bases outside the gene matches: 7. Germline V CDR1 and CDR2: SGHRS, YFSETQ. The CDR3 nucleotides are TGCGCCAGCCAGGGGGTCGAAGGGAACACTGAAGCTTTCTTT. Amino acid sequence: CASQGVEGNTEAFF.

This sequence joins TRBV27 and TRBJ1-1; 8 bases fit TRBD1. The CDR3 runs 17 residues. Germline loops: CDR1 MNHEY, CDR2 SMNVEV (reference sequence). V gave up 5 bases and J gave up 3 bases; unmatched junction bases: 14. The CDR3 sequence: CASSPASTGVGYTEAFF. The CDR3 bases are TGTGCCAGCAGTCCAGCCTCGACAGGGGTGGGTTACACTGAAGCTTTCTTT.

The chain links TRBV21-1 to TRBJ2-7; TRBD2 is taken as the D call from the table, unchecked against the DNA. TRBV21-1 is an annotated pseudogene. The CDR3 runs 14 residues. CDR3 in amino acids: CASSRGVGLYEQYV. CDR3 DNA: TGTGCCAGCAGCAGGGGGGTGGGACTCTACGAGCAGTACGTC.

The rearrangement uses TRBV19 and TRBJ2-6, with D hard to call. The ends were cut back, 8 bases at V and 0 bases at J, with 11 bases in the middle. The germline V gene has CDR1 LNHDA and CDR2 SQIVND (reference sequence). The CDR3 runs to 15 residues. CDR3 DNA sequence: TGTGCCAGTCGTGGTGGCTTCTCTGGGGCCAACGTCCTGACTTTC. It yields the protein CASRGGFSGANVLTF.

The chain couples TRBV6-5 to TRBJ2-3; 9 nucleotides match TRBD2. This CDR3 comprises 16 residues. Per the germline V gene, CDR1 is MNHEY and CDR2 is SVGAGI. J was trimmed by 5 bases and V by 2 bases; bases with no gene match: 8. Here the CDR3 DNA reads TGTGCCAGCAGTTACGGAATAGCGGGAGCGGGAGATACGCAGTATTTT. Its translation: CASSYGIAGAGDTQYF.

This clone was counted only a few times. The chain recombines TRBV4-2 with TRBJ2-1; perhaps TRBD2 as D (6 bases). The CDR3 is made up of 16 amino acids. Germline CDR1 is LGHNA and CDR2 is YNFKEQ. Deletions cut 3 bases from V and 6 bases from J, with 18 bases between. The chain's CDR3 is CASSQEFGGRGNEQFF. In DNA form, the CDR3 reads TGTGCCAGCAGCCAGGAATTCGGGGGTCGGGGCAATGAGCAGTTCTTC.

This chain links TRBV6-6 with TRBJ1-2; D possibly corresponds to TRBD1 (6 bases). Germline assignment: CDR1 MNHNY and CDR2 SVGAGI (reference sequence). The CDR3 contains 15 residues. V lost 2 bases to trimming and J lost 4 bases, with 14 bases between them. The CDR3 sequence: CASSYTETGTYGYTF. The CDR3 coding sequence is TGTGCCAGCAGTTACACCGAAACAGGGACCTATGGCTACACCTTC.

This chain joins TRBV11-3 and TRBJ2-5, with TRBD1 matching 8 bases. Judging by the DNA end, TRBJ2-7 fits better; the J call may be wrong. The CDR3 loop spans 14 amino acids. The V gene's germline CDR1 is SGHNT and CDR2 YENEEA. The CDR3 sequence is CASSLGTGTYEQYF. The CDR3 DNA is TGTGCCAGCAGCTTAGGGACAGGGACCTACGAGCAGTACTTC.

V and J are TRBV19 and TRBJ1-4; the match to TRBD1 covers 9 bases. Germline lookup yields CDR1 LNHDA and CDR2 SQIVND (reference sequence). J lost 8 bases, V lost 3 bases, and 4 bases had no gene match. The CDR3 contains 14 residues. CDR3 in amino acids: CASSMDRGGEKLFF. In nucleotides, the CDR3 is TGTGCCAGTAGTATGGACAGGGGAGGGGAAAAACTGTTTTTT. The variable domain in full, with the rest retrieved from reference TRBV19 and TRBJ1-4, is DGGITQSPKYLFRKEGQNVTLSCEQNLNHDAMYWYRQDPGQGLRLIYYSQIVNDFQKGDIAEGYSVSREKKESFPLTVTSAQKNPTAFYLCASSMDRGGEKLFFGSGTQLSVL.

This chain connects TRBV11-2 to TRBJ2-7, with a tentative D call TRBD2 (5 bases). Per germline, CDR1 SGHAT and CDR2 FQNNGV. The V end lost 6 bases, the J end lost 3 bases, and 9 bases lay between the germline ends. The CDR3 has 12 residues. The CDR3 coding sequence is TGTGCCAGCAGTACAACTAGCTACGAGCAGTACTTC. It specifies CASSTTSYEQYF.

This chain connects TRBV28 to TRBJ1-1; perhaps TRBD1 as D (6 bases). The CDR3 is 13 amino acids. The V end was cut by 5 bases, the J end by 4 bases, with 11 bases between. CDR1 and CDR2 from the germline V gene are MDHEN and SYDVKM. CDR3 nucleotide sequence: TGTGCCAGCAGTCCCCCAGGGGCCACTGAAGCTTTCTTT. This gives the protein CASSPPGATEAFF.

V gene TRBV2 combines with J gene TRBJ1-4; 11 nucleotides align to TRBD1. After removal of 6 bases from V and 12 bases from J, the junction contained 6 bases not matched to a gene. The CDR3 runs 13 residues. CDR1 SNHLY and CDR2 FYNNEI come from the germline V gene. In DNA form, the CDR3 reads TGTGCCAGCAGGATCGTGGGACAGGGGGAACTGTTTTTT. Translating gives CASRIVGQGELFF.